The rows below give T cell receptor beta chains drawn from one sample of a study of technical replicates of blood from a handful of donors. Here immunoSEQ multiplex PCR was the method, and the copy in TCRdb shows in-frame clones only, minus some. This repertoire shows around 69,000 clones, just under 97% found once; its top ten account for approximately 0.2%. The sample was T cells isolated from PBMCs. Receptor source: a human donor in good health. Each CDR3 is given with its conserved first and last residue. A D gene is named only where the DNA matches it firmly. Some rows mark clone size as missing; the rest say once, few, many or name a class of expanded clone.

NA	NA	TRBV14	TRBJ2-7	14	CASSQVGGRYEQYF	TGTGCCAGCAGCCAAGTCGGGGGACGATACGAGCAGTACTTC
NA	NA	TRBV7-9	TRBJ2-7	15	CASSRLLGTTYEQYF	TGTGCCAGCAGCCGACTGTTGGGGACAACCTACGAGCAGTACTTC
NA	TRBD1	TRBV4-1	TRBJ2-1	15	CASSRGDRDLDEQFF	TGCGCCAGCAGCCGAGGGGACAGGGATTTAGATGAGCAGTTCTTC
NA	NA	TRBV6-6	TRBJ2-7	12	CASSYSIDEQYF	TGTGCCAGCAGTTACTCGATAGACGAGCAGTACTTC
NA	TRBD1	TRBV28	TRBJ1-5	15	CASSLGQGENQPQHF	TGTGCCAGCAGTTTAGGGCAGGGGGAGAATCAGCCCCAGCATTTT
NA	TRBD1	TRBV18	TRBJ2-7	16	CASSPRQGQVIYEQYF	TGTGCCAGCTCACCTCGCCAAGGACAGGTGATTTACGAGCAGTACTTC
NA	NA	TRBV11-2	TRBJ2-7	16	CASSLGMGRGAYEQYF	TGTGCCAGCAGCTTAGGGATGGGCAGGGGTGCCTACGAGCAGTACTTC
NA	TRBD1	TRBV5-6	TRBJ2-1	17	CASSRLMDRGPSNEQFF	TGTGCCAGCAGCCGGTTGATGGACAGGGGGCCGAGCAATGAGCAGTTCTTC
NA	NA	TRBV15	TRBJ2-7	13	CATSRASQGEQYF	TGTGCCACCAGCAGAGCATCCCAGGGCGAGCAGTACTTC
NA	TRBD2	TRBV6-5	TRBJ2-1	16	CASSYSGGSPYNEQFF	TGTGCCAGCAGTTACTCAGGCGGGAGCCCCTACAATGAGCAGTTCTTC
NA	NA	TRBV15	TRBJ2-7	14	CATSRVGRGYEQYF	TGTGCCACCAGCAGAGTTGGCAGGGGCTACGAGCAGTACTTC
NA	TRBD2	TRBV6-1	TRBJ2-7	12	CASSGAGDEQYF	TGTGCCAGCAGTGGGGCGGGGGACGAGCAGTACTTC
once	NA	TRBV6-1	TRBJ2-7	11	CAVEDTYEQYF	TGTGCCGTAGAGGATACCTACGAGCAGTACTTC
NA	TRBD2	TRBV11-2	TRBJ2-7	16	CASRVASGRTAYEQYF	TGTGCCAGCAGGGTAGCTAGCGGGAGGACCGCCTACGAGCAGTACTTC